This T cell receptor (beta chain) emerged from a study of blood T cell repertoires in COVID-19 (dated by TCRdb to about 2020). With regard to the full study: The collaborator samples originated in the United States, Italy and Spain and spanned the acute and convalescent phases of COVID-19. The prospective study material was composed of cDNA or gDNA derived from T cells, B-cell-depleted T cells, or PBMCs. The dataset comprised deeply sampled blood TCRbeta repertoires from subjects exposed to, actively infected with, or recovered from COVID-19. A freely available public database, intended as a resource for researchers studying the immune response to SARS-CoV-2, is where the repertoires were released. Samples were obtained from the ongoing ImmuneRACE study (first 160 participants) and from 1,254 subjects provided by 6 global collaborators. Nearly every sample came with metadata listing a de-identified subject ID, COVID-19 status, age in years and sex. HLA class I and class II types, where available, came from metadata supplied by the sample provider rather than from assay-based typing.

TCRbeta CDR3 regions were amplified from genomic DNA by means of the immunoSEQ Assay, a bias-controlled multiplex PCR. The published analysis was carried out like this. Nucleated cell counts per sample were estimated from amplification of reference gene primers within the assay. Sequence reads were collapsed and filtered to measure the absolute abundance of every unique TCRbeta CDR3 rearrangement. For each sample, productive Simpson clonality was calculated as the square root of Simpson's diversity index across productive rearrangements. TCRdb's version of the immuneACCESS table is confined to in-frame rearrangements and falls short of the full clone set. An unresolved V gene accounts for under half of the shortfall where checked; the remainder is of unknown origin. The V and J calls and clone size are taken from that table; D and trimming were inferred from the DNA. A total of about half a million clones appear in this sample, roughly nine tenths of them only once. The ten largest clonotypes hold over 0.7% of the sample.

To note about this clone: It has no known antigen specificity. No much larger clonotype is one base removed from it; base qualities were not supplied.

One collaborating source in Seattle enrolled patients while the patients were actively infected and followed the patients over time throughout the course of disease. Collaborating institutions collected whole blood in K2EDTA tubes following their own protocols. For TCRbeta analysis, collaborators shipped samples in one of three forms: frozen whole blood, isolated PBMCs, or DNA extracted from either of those sample types. Trimming at the junction amounts to 4 bases on V and 1 base on J, and the germline ends lie 13 bases apart. Per the germline V gene, MNHEY is the CDR1 and SVGAGI is the CDR2. Measured from the cysteine to the phenylalanine, the CDR3 is 15 residues long. Only the CDR3 DNA stays, 45 bases, in frame from base 1. Study-level results and caveats: How much clinical and demographic metadata was included differed by source and by participant, and the metadata was provided uncurated.

The rearranged segments are TRBV6-5 and TRBJ1-1, and TRBD1 may be the D gene, going by 5 matching bases. The source is a young man with COVID-19, enrolled during active disease. Source material: peripheral blood. The CDR3 amino acid sequence is: CASSFNPGGNTEAFF. Here is the DNA: TGTGCCAGCAGTTTCAACCCGGGGGGGAACACTGAAGCTTTCTTT.